The 17 T cell receptor beta chains given below trace back to one sample, sequenced in a study of blood T cell repertoires in COVID-19 (dated by TCRdb to the early 2020s). The receptor library was made with the immunoSEQ multiplex PCR assay. The immuneACCESS repertoire file appears here via TCRdb, limited to in-frame rearrangements. These files lack a portion of the clones; in checked studies, under half of the deficit traces to unresolved V genes, and the cause of the others is not known. The sample includes about 170,000 clones, with about 83% observed a single time. The ten most abundant clones make up approximately 2.6% of the sample. Sequencing was done on a sample of peripheral blood. These receptors were collected from a woman aged 80 or over with COVID-19, enrolled during active disease.

This rearrangement joins TRBV11-2 to TRBJ1-1; D remains unclear. Germline CDR1 SGHAT, CDR2 FQNNGV. The CDR3 totals 13 residues. V lost 1 base and J lost 5, with 8 bases in between. The CDR3 DNA is TGTGCCAGCAGCTTAGCCCGGAGTACTGAAGCTTTCTTT. This encodes CASSLARSTEAFF.

The chain joins TRBV28 to TRBJ2-7; tentatively, D is TRBD1 (6 bases). The germline V and J ends were trimmed by 7 bases and 3 bases, with 22 bases remaining between them. Per germline, CDR1 MDHEN and CDR2 SYDVKM. This CDR3 is 16 amino acids long. The chain's CDR3 is CASTLGLPGQYYEQYF. In DNA, the CDR3 is TGTGCCAGCACCCTCGGCCTCCCGGGACAATACTACGAGCAGTACTTC.

The V and J genes are TRBV7-3 and TRBJ1-1; 7 bases are shared with TRBD1. V was clipped by 2 bases and J by 5 bases; unmatched bases: 5. Germline CDR1 and CDR2: SGHTA and FQGTGA. The CDR3 is 14 residues long. CDR3 nucleotides: TGTGCCAGCAGCTTACAGGGGGTAGGGACTGAAGCTTTCTTT. It specifies CASSLQGVGTEAFF.

This sequence joins TRBV2 and TRBJ2-7; tentative D call: TRBD2 (5 bases). CDR1 is SNHLY, CDR2 FYNNEI, per germline. V gave up 5 bases and J gave up 3 bases, with 8 bases separating them. This CDR3 is built from 12 residues. This CDR3 reads CASSTADYEQYF. Here the CDR3 DNA reads TGTGCCAGCAGTACAGCGGACTACGAGCAGTACTTC.

This clone has just a few counts. The CDR3 DNA sequence: TGTGCCAGCAGCACCCAGGGGGCGAGCACTGAAGCTTTCTTT. Its protein is CASSTQGASTEAFF. The V gene is TRBV11-2, the J gene TRBJ1-1; 8 bases agree with TRBD1. The V and J ends lost 5 bases and 4 bases, in that order; junction bases with no gene match: 6. The CDR3 runs to 14 residues. Germline CDR1 and CDR2: SGHAT and FQNNGV.

This sequence joins TRBV27 and TRBJ2-6; 9 nucleotides line up with TRBD1. The trim removed 1 base at V and 0 bases at J, leaving 10 bases unmatched. Germline-derived CDR1 and CDR2 are MNHEY and SMNVEV (reference sequence). This CDR3 comprises 20 residues. CDR3 nucleotide sequence: TGTGCCAGCAGTTTATGGTGGGACAGGGAGAGGGACTCTGGGGCCAACGTCCTGACTTTC. Translating gives CASSLWWDRERDSGANVLTF.

This chain uses TRBV19 with TRBJ1-4, with no clear D. The V gene lost 6 bases and the J gene lost 6 bases, with 14 bases spanning the gap. Germline V gene sequence: CDR1 LNHDA, CDR2 SQIVND (reference sequence). This CDR3 is 14 amino acids long. In DNA form, the CDR3 reads TGTGCCAGTAGCTCAGAGGGTCTGTATGAAAAACTGTTTTTT. It yields the protein CASSSEGLYEKLFF.

The chain joins TRBV6-1 to TRBJ1-1, with TRBD1 identical over 9 bases. This CDR3 is built from 15 residues. The V segment lost 2 bases and the J segment 6 bases; nucleotides outside the gene matches: 7. The germline V gene has CDR1 MNHNS and CDR2 SASEGT. CDR3 residues: CASSELGQGYSEAFF. CDR3 coding DNA: TGTGCCAGCAGTGAACTAGGACAGGGGTACTCTGAAGCTTTCTTT.

The chain uses TRBV21-1 and TRBJ2-7; the table assigns TRBD1, which was not confirmed against the DNA. TRBV21-1 counts as a pseudogene. The CDR3 runs to 14 residues. CDR3 sequence: CASRFRQGSYEQYF. The CDR3 coding sequence is TGTGCCAGCAGATTTAGACAGGGATCGTACGAGCAGTACTTC.

The chain employs TRBV4-3 and TRBJ1-2, with 11 positions matching TRBD1. The CDR3 loop spans 17 amino acids. V trimming: 0 bases; J trimming: 1 base; junction bases outside the gene matches: 4. CDR1 is LGHNA and CDR2 is YSLEER in the germline V gene. The chain's CDR3 is CASSQDLGTGGNYGYTF. The DNA of the CDR3 is TGCGCCAGCAGCCAAGATTTAGGGACAGGGGGTAACTATGGCTACACCTTC.

The chain recombines TRBV18 with TRBJ1-3, with 10 bases aligning to TRBD1. V trimming: 4 bases; J trimming: 3 bases; junction bases outside the gene matches: 3. Germline lookup yields CDR1 KGHSH and CDR2 LQKENI. This CDR3 has 15 residues. The CDR3 sequence is CASSRQGADGNTIYF. CDR3 nucleotide sequence: TGTGCCAGCTCACGACAGGGGGCTGATGGAAACACCATATATTTT.

The chain employs TRBV7-2 and TRBJ2-1; 7 bases match TRBD2. J lost 6 bases, V lost 2 bases, and 10 bases had no gene match. CDR1 and CDR2 (germline): SGHTA, FQGNSA. The CDR3 totals 16 residues. In DNA form, the CDR3 reads TGTGCCAGCAGCTTAAGATTAGGACTAGGGGTCAATGAGCAGTTCTTC. It translates to CASSLRLGLGVNEQFF.

The chain carries TRBV27 and TRBJ2-7; 7 nucleotides align to TRBD1. CDR3 length: 15 amino acids. From germline, CDR1 is MNHEY and CDR2 SMNVEV (reference sequence). With V trimmed by 5 bases and J by 4 bases, 11 bases remained unmatched. The CDR3 sequence: CASSRLQGPTYEQYF. CDR3 bases: TGTGCCAGCAGTCGATTACAGGGGCCAACTTACGAGCAGTACTTC.

This clone has more than one count but fewer than ten. The chain links TRBV18 to TRBJ1-5, with 12 bases that match TRBD1. V shed 4 bases, J shed 7 bases, and the junction held 5 bases outside the gene matches. This CDR3 region has 15 residues. Germline V gene sequence: CDR1 KGHSH, CDR2 LQKENI. Written as DNA, the CDR3 is TGTGCCAGCTCACTACCGGGACAGGGGGCACAGCCCCAGCATTTT. Translating gives CASSLPGQGAQPQHF.

The chain recombines TRBV9 with TRBJ2-1; the match to TRBD2 covers 9 bases. J lost 7 bases, V lost 0 bases, and 8 bases had no gene match. Germline lookup yields CDR1 SGDLS and CDR2 YYNGEE. The CDR3 has 16 residues. The CDR3, as DNA: TGTGCCAGCAGCGTAGACCCGCGGGGGGGCTGGAATGAGCAGTTCTTC. Protein sequence: CASSVDPRGGWNEQFF.

In DNA form, the CDR3 reads TGTGCCAGCAGCTTAGCACTAGCCACAGATACGCAGTATTTT. It translates to CASSLALATDTQYF. V is TRBV7-2 and J is TRBJ2-3, with a possible D match to TRBD2 (6 bases). The ends were cut back, 0 bases at V and 2 bases at J, with 6 bases in the middle. Germline V lookup: CDR1 SGHTA, CDR2 FQGNSA. The CDR3 loop spans 14 amino acids.

The CDR3 coding sequence is TGTGCCAGCAGCAGCGCCGGGAACAGGGCGCTCGTCGTCGGGACTAGCGGAGGCACCTACGAGCAGTACTTC. It encodes CASSSAGNRALVVGTSGGTYEQYF. The chain has TRBV21-1 and TRBJ2-7; the tabulated D call, TRBD2, remains unverified against the DNA. TRBV21-1 is a pseudogene segment. This CDR3 is 24 amino acids long.